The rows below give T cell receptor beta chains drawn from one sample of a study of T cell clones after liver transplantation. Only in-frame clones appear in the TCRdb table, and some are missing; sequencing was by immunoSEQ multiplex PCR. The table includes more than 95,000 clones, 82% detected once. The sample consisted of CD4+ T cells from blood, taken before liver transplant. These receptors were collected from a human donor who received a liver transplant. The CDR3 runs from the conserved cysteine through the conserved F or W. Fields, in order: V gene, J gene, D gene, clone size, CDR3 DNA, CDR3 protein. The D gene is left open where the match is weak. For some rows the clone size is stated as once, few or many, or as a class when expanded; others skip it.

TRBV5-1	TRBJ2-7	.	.	TGCGCCAGCAGCACTGGAGGGACAGCGTACGAGCAGTACTTC	CASSTGGTAYEQYF
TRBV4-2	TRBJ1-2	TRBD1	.	TGTGCCAGCAGCCAAGAAGGCCAGGGGGTTAACTATGGCTACACCTTC	CASSQEGQGVNYGYTF
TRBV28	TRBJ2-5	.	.	TGTGCCAGCAGTTTGAGCTCGGGAGCGAGGGAACGAAAGTACTTC	CASSLSSGARERKYF
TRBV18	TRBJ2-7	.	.	TGTGCCAGCTCACCTCTCACCGGGACGGACTCCTACGAGCAGTACTTC	CASSPLTGTDSYEQYF
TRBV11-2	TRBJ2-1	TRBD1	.	TGTGCCAGCAGCCCCACAGGGGGCGCCTACAATGAGCAGTTCTTC	CASSPTGGAYNEQFF
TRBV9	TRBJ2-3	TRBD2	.	TGTGCCAGCAGCGGCGGACTAGCGCCAGATACGCAGTATTTT	CASSGGLAPDTQYF
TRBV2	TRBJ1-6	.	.	TGTGCCAACCAAGAGGATTATAATTCACCCCTCCACTTT	CANQEDYNSPLHF
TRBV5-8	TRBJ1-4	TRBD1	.	TGTGCCAGCAGCTTGATGACAGGGGGCGAAAAACTGTTTTTT	CASSLMTGGEKLFF
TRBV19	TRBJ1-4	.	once	TGTGCCAGTAGTATCGGACGGCTACTGAATGAAAAACTGTTTTTT	CASSIGRLLNEKLFF
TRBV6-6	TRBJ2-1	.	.	TGTGCCAGCAGTCCTCCCGAGAGTGAGCAGTTCTTC	CASSPPESEQFF
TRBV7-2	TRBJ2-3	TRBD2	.	TGTGCCAGCAGTCCACAACAGATAGCGGGGGATACGCAGTATTTT	CASSPQQIAGDTQYF
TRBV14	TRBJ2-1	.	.	TGTGCCAGCAGTCTCCCCGGGAGCTCCTACAATGAGCAGTTCTTC	CASSLPGSSYNEQFF
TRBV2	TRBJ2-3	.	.	TGTGCCAGCAGTACAGGGAAAGGTTTGCCAGATACGCAGTATTTT	CASSTGKGLPDTQYF
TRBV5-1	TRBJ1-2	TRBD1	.	TGCGCCAGCAGCCTGAACCCGGGACAGGGGGGCTATGGCTACACCTTC	CASSLNPGQGGYGYTF
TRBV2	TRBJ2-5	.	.	TGTGCCGCCGGTAGCGTTGAGACCCAGTACTTC	CAAGSVETQYF
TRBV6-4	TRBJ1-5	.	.	TGTGCCAGCAGTGTGTCGGCAGGGACCCAGCCCCAGCATTTT	CASSVSAGTQPQHF
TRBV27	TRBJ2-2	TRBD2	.	TGTGCCAGCAGACTAGCGGGAGTTGCCGGGGAGCTGTTTTTT	CASRLAGVAGELFF
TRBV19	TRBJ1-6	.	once	TGTGCCAGTAGTAGTCCCCTGGTAAGGGATTCACCCCTCCACTTT	CASSSPLVRDSPLHF
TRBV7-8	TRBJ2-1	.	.	TGTGCCAGCAGCGCCGTCGGTGGTAGCGGCTCCTACAATGAGCAGTTCTTC	CASSAVGGSGSYNEQFF
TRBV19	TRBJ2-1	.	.	TGTGCCAGTAAGGACTATCTTGTGGACAATGAGCAGTTCTTC	CASKDYLVDNEQFF
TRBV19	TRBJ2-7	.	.	TGTGCCAGTAGTCCAGGACAAGCCTACGAGCAGTACTTC	CASSPGQAYEQYF
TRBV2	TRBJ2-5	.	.	TGTGCCAGCAGTTTTCAGGGGATGGGGCAAGAGACCCAGTACTTC	CASSFQGMGQETQYF
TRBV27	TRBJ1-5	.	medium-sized	TGTGCCAGCAGTTTGAGTCTTCGGCAGCCCCAGCATTTT	CASSLSLRQPQHF
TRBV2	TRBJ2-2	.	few	TGTGCCAGGCGTGGGGGCGGCTCGAACACCGGGGAGCTGTTTTTT	CARRGGGSNTGELFF
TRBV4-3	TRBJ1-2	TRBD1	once	TGCGCCAGCAGCCAAGAAGGGACAGGGCCGGGGGGCTACACCTTC	CASSQEGTGPGGYTF
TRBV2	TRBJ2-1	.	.	TGTGCCAGCAGTCCAACTAGATCCTACAATGAGCAGTTCTTC	CASSPTRSYNEQFF
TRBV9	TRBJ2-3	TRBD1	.	TGTGCCAGCAGCAAGACAGGGGGCTTGGCAGATACGCAGTATTTT	CASSKTGGLADTQYF
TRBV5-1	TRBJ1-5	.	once	TGCGCCAGCAGCTGGGGAAGCAATCAGCCCCAGCATTTT	CASSWGSNQPQHF
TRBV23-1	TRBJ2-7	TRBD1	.	TGCGCCAGCAGTCCCCCTGCCCCGGGACAGAACTCCTACGAGCAGTACTTC	CASSPPAPGQNSYEQYF
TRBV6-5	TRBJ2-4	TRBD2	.	TGTGCCAGCATGGAACGGGGGGGAGCCAAAAACATTCAGTACTTC	CASMERGGAKNIQYF
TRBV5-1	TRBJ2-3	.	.	TGCGCCAGCAGCTTGCGGGACCCAAGGCCCACAGATACGCAGTATTTT	CASSLRDPRPTDTQYF
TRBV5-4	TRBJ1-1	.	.	TGTGCCAGCAGTATGGGGGATGGTGAAGCTTTCTTT	CASSMGDGEAFF
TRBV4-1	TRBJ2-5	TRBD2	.	TGCGCCAGCAGCCAAGGAGGTCTAGCGGGATTGGGGACCCAGTACTTC	CASSQGGLAGLGTQYF
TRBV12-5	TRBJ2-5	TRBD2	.	TGTGCTAGTGTGAAAGGGGAGGGGGAGACCCAGTACTTC	CASVKGEGETQYF
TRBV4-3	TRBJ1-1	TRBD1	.	TGCGCCAGCGGAGAGCGGCAGGGGGCGCGGACTGAAGCTTTCTTT	CASGERQGARTEAFF
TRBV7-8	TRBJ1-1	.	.	TGTGCCAGCAGCTTCGGAGGAGGTGACACTGAAGCTTTCTTT	CASSFGGGDTEAFF
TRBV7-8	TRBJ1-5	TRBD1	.	TGTGCCAGCAGCTTGGGACAGGGAATACGTCAGCCCCAGCATTTT	CASSLGQGIRQPQHF
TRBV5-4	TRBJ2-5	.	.	TGTGCCAGCAGCTTATCGGGGGGCGGGACCCAGTACTTC	CASSLSGGGTQYF
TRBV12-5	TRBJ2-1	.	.	TGTGCTAGTGGTCCTCGGGACAATCCGGCCAATGAGCAGTTCTTC	CASGPRDNPANEQFF
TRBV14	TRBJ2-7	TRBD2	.	TGTGCCAGCAGCCAAGAGGCGGGGGTGCGCTACGAGCAGTACTTC	CASSQEAGVRYEQYF
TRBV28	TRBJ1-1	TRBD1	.	TGTGCCAGCAGCTCCATCCCGGGACAGGGATACACTGAAGCTTTCTTT	CASSSIPGQGYTEAFF
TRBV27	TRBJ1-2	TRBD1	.	TGTGCCAGCAAGCCAGCTGACAGGGGAGGATATGGCTACACCTTC	CASKPADRGGYGYTF
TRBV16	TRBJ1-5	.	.	TGTGCCAGCAGCCCTCGGGACAAGTGGCCCCAGCATTTT	CASSPRDKWPQHF
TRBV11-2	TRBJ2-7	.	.	TGTGCCAGCAGCACCGAACCGTTACGGGTCTACGAGCAGTACTTC	CASSTEPLRVYEQYF
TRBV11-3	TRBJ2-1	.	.	TGTGCCAGCAGCAGTTTCCCCCCCGTGCAGTTCTTC	CASSSFPPVQFF
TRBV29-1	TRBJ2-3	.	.	TGCAGCGTTGAAACTTTCGTGACAGATACGCAGTATTTT	CSVETFVTDTQYF
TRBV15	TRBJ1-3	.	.	TGTGCCACCAGCAGAGATCCCATCTCTGGAAACACCATATATTTT	CATSRDPISGNTIYF
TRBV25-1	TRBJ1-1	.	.	TGTGCCAGCAGTGAATTGAACACTGAAGCTTTCTTT	CASSELNTEAFF
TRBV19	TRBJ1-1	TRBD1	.	TGTGCCAGTAGATTTCAGGGGGGAAGCACTGAAGCTTTCTTT	CASRFQGGSTEAFF
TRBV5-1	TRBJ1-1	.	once	TGCGCCAGCAGCTCAGGACAGACCTCAAACCCGAACACTGAAGCTTTCTTT	CASSSGQTSNPNTEAFF
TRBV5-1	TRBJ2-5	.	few	TGCGCCAGCAGCTTGGCCATCTATAAAGAGACCCAGTACTTC	CASSLAIYKETQYF
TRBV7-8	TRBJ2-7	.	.	TGTGCCAGCAGCTCGACAACCGGGACCGAGCAGTACTTC	CASSSTTGTEQYF